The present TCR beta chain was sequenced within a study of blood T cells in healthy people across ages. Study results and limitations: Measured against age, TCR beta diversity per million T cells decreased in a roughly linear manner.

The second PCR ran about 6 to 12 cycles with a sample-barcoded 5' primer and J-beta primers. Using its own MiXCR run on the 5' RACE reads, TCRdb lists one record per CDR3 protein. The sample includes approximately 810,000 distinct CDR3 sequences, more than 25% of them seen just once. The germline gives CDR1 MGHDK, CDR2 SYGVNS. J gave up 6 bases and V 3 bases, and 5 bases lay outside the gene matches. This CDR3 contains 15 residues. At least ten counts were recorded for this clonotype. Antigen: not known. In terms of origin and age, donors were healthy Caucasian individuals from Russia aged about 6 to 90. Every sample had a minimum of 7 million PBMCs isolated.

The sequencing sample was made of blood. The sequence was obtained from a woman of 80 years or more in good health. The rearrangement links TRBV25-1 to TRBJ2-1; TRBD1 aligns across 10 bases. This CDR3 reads CASSDGQGEGNEQFF. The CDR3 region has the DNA TGTGCCAGCAGTGATGGACAGGGGGAAGGCAATGAGCAGTTCTTC.